The 20 T cell receptor beta chains given below trace back to one sample, sequenced in a study of graft-versus-host responses after intestinal transplantation (dated by TCRdb to the early 2020s). Library construction relied on the immunoSEQ multiplex PCR assay. The immuneACCESS repertoire file appears here via TCRdb, limited to in-frame rearrangements. These files lack a portion of the clones; in checked studies, under half of the deficit traces to unresolved V genes, and the cause of the others is not known. The sample has about 97,000 clones on record, 75% to 95% of them singletons. The top ten constitute roughly a sixth of the sample. The sequences come from PBMCs, collected approximately 470 days after intestinal transplant. The source of these receptors is a human patient who received an intestinal transplant, so some T cells may come from the graft donor.

CDR3 loop: CATSLTDTQYF. CDR3 nucleotide sequence: TGTGCCACCAGTCTCACAGATACGCAGTATTTT. J is TRBJ2-3 and V is TRBV15; D not resolved. V was cut by 6 bases and J by 2 bases, with 3 bases left in between. The CDR3 length is 11 residues. Germline values: CDR1 LNHNV, CDR2 YYDKDF (reference sequence).

As concerns this clone: At the DNA level, this CDR3 is encoded by other sequences in the same sample as well. This chain connects TRBV9 to TRBJ1-2, with a tentative D call TRBD1 (5 bases). The CDR3 consists of 12 residues. Germline loops: CDR1 SGDLS, CDR2 YYNGEE. V was shortened by 0 bases and J by 8 bases, with 8 bases between the two germline ends. The CDR3, as DNA: TGTGCCAGCAGCGTAGCAGGGCAGGGCTACACCTTC. Amino acids: CASSVAGQGYTF.

V usage is TRBV9 and J usage is TRBJ2-5, with D maybe TRBD2 (6 bases). This CDR3 contains 15 residues. V shed 0 bases and J shed 5 bases, with 14 bases lying between them. The V gene's germline CDR1 is SGDLS and CDR2 YYNGEE. The CDR3, as DNA: TGTGCCAGCAGCGTAGGTTTTGCGGGGAGGGAGACCCAGTACTTC. Protein sequence: CASSVGFAGRETQYF.

CDR3 residues: CASSIRQPYEQYF. The CDR3 nucleotides read TGTGCCAGCAGTATTCGACAGCCCTACGAGCAGTACTTC. The chain is built from TRBV6-6 and TRBJ2-7, with D maybe TRBD1 (5 bases). Germline V gene lookup returns CDR1 MNHNY and CDR2 SVGAGI (reference sequence). The V end lost 5 bases, the J end lost 2 bases, and 10 bases lay between the germline ends. This CDR3 spans 13 amino acids.

The V and J genes are TRBV10-3 and TRBJ2-7; 9 nucleotides align to TRBD1. This CDR3 is 16 amino acids long. After removal of 6 bases from V and 0 bases from J, the junction contained 9 bases not matched to a gene. The germline V gene encodes CDR1 ENHRY and CDR2 SYGVKD. CDR3 amino acids: CAIRIRTGALSYEQYF. CDR3 DNA sequence: TGTGCCATCAGGATACGGACAGGGGCCCTCTCCTACGAGCAGTACTTC.

The chain is built from TRBV29-1 and TRBJ1-2, with D maybe TRBD1 (6 bases). Germline-derived CDR1 and CDR2 are SQVTM and ANQGSEA. The CDR3 consists of 13 residues. The ends were cut back, 4 bases at V and 1 base at J, with 10 bases in the middle. The CDR3 region is CSVGQGNNYGYTF. The CDR3 DNA reads as TGCAGCGTTGGGCAGGGGAATAACTATGGCTACACCTTC.

The V gene is TRBV6-5, the J gene TRBJ1-5; D uncertain. V shed 3 bases and J shed 7 bases, with 10 bases lying between them. The CDR3 sequence is 13 residues long. The germline V gene has CDR1 MNHEY and CDR2 SVGAGI. Written as DNA, the CDR3 is TGTGCCAGCAGTTATTACAGTGGGCAGCCCCAGCATTTT. Amino acid sequence: CASSYYSGQPQHF.

The V call is TRBV19, the J call TRBJ2-7; 10 nucleotides align to TRBD1. The V segment lost 5 bases and the J segment 2 bases; nucleotides outside the gene matches: 3. This CDR3 comprises 14 residues. Germline CDR1 and CDR2: LNHDA and SQIVND (reference sequence). The CDR3 spells CASSRTGGPYEQYF. CDR3 sequence (DNA): TGTGCCAGTAGTCGGACAGGGGGTCCCTACGAGCAGTACTTC.

The V gene is TRBV2, the J gene TRBJ2-1; 9 nucleotides line up with TRBD2. CDR3 length: 13 residues. Germline V gene sequence: CDR1 SNHLY, CDR2 FYNNEI. The V segment lost 4 bases and the J segment 8 bases; nucleotides outside the gene matches: 3. The CDR3, as DNA: TGTGCCAGCAGTGGGACTAGCGTCGATGAGCAGTTCTTC. Protein sequence: CASSGTSVDEQFF.

The V gene is TRBV2, the J gene TRBJ2-5; possible D gene TRBD1, 6 bases. CDR1 and CDR2 (germline): SNHLY, FYNNEI. There are 12 residues in the CDR3. The germline V and J ends were trimmed by 4 bases and 5 bases, with 8 bases remaining between them. This chain's CDR3 is CASSGQGETQYF. For the CDR3, the DNA is TGTGCCAGCAGTGGGCAGGGGGAGACCCAGTACTTC.

The chain couples TRBV27 to TRBJ2-1; 7 bases are shared with TRBD2. With 0 bases clipped from V and 8 bases from J, the junction kept 4 bases outside the gene matches. CDR3 length: 14 residues. The germline V gene has CDR1 MNHEY and CDR2 SMNVEV (reference sequence). The CDR3 DNA follows: TGTGCCAGCAGTTTATCGCCGGGGAGGGATGAGCAGTTCTTC. It specifies CASSLSPGRDEQFF.

This clone has just a few counts. The chain employs TRBV6-1 and TRBJ1-6; D not resolved. Trimming took 4 bases from V and 6 from J, leaving 7 bases between them. Germline V gives CDR1 MNHNS, CDR2 SASEGT. There are 13 residues in the CDR3. CDR3 nucleotide sequence: TGTGCCAGCAGTGCAAAGGGTAATTCACCCCTCCACTTT. Its translation: CASSAKGNSPLHF.

The chain joins TRBV6-5 to TRBJ1-2; D might be TRBD1 (6 bases). Germline V gene sequence: CDR1 MNHEY, CDR2 SVGAGI. The V end lost 6 bases, the J end lost 0 bases, and 11 bases lay between the germline ends. CDR3 length: 14 residues. Here the CDR3 DNA reads TGTGCCAGCAGCCCGGGACACTCTAACTATGGCTACACCTTC. Protein: CASSPGHSNYGYTF.

This clone was seen once. The V and J genes are TRBV11-2 and TRBJ2-6; D perhaps matches TRBD2 (7 bases). Trimming took off 6 bases at V and 2 bases at J, with 11 bases between the two ends. Germline-derived CDR1 and CDR2 are SGHAT and FQNNGV. CDR3 size: 15 residues. The CDR3 loop reads CASRLGGAGANVLTF. In nucleotides, the CDR3 is TGTGCCAGCAGACTAGGGGGGGCTGGGGCCAACGTCCTGACTTTC.

The chain combines TRBV11-2 with TRBJ2-5; a possible D gene is TRBD2 (7 bases). The tail of the sequence fits TRBJ2-7 better, so the J call may be wrong. CDR3 length equals 15 residues. CDR1 and CDR2 from the germline V gene are SGHAT and FQNNGV. Here the CDR3 DNA reads TGTGCCAGCAGCTCCCTGGGGGGGGCCACCTACGAGCAGTACTTC. It yields the protein CASSSLGGATYEQYF.

The rearrangement joins TRBV9 to TRBJ2-1; D is possibly TRBD1 or TRBD2 (6 bases each). The CDR3 extends over 14 amino acids. Per germline, CDR1 SGDLS and CDR2 YYNGEE. V was pared by 4 bases and J by 8 bases, with 16 bases between. CDR3 residues: CASSSGGPVDEQFF. The CDR3 region has the DNA TGTGCCAGCAGCAGTGGGGGGCCGGTGGATGAGCAGTTCTTC. Looking up the rest from reference TRBV9 and TRBJ2-1 gives the full variable domain: DSGVTQTPKHLITATGQRVTLRCSPRSGDLSVYWYQQSLDQGLQFLIQYYNGEERAKGNILERFSAQQFPDLHSELNLSSLELGDSALYFCASSSGGPVDEQFFGPGTRLTVL.

Points on this clone: Other DNA sequences from this sample encode an identical CDR3 as well. The chain links TRBV29-1 to TRBJ1-3; D remains unclear. The V and J ends lost 4 bases and 3 bases respectively, with 7 bases between them. Looked up from germline, CDR1 is SQVTM and CDR2 is ANQGSEA. The length of the CDR3 is 12 residues. CDR3 nucleotides: TGCAGCGTTGTCGGCGATGGAAACACCATATATTTT. Residues: CSVVGDGNTIYF.

This chain joins TRBV6-5 and TRBJ2-2; D gene uncertain. Germline V CDR1 and CDR2: MNHEY, SVGAGI. V shed 11 bases and J shed 0 bases, with 10 bases lying between them. The CDR3 totals 13 residues. The CDR3 here is CAARAANTGELFF. For the CDR3, the DNA is TGTGCCGCTAGGGCAGCGAACACCGGGGAGCTGTTTTTT.

The V call is TRBV11-2, the J call TRBJ1-2; unclear D gene. Per the germline V gene, CDR1 is SGHAT and CDR2 is FQNNGV. The ends were cut back, 5 bases at V and 8 bases at J, with 15 bases in the middle. The CDR3 covers 13 residues. The CDR3 reads CASSGIGVKGYTF. The CDR3 nucleotides read TGTGCCAGCAGCGGCATTGGGGTCAAGGGCTACACCTTC.

This clone appeared a single time. The chain uses TRBV11-2 and TRBJ1-2, with 9 bases that match TRBD1. The CDR3 spans 15 residues. Germline values: CDR1 SGHAT, CDR2 FQNNGV. V shed 5 bases and J 4 bases; nucleotides not matched to a gene: 8. CDR3 in amino acids: CASSPTGGDLYGYTF. CDR3 bases: TGTGCCAGCAGCCCAACAGGGGGCGATCTCTATGGCTACACCTTC.